This is a list of T cell receptor beta chains from one sample in a study of blood T cell repertoires in COVID-19. Using immunoSEQ multiplex PCR, the repertoire was profiled, and TCRdb retains in-frame clones only, with some absent. The sample includes about 71,000 clones, over 70% of them seen just once. Sequenced sample: peripheral blood. These TCRs come from a human donor in a cohort sampled during active COVID-19. Both conserved end residues are part of each CDR3. Each record gives: D gene, V gene, J gene, clone size, CDR3 protein, CDR3 DNA. The D gene is left open where the match is weak. Expanded clones are given a class, and other clones once, few, many or no size at all.

>-|TRBV7-9|TRBJ1-2|-
CASSLESGRLLGYTF
TGTGCCAGCAGCTTAGAGTCAGGGAGGCTCCTAGGCTACACCTTC
>TRBD1|TRBV11-2|TRBJ2-7|-
CASRSIGGWEQYF
TGTGCCAGCAGGTCGATAGGGGGCTGGGAGCAGTACTTC
>-|TRBV7-2|TRBJ2-3|-
CASSLGGADTQYF
TGTGCCAGCAGCTTAGGGGGCGCAGATACGCAGTATTTT
>-|TRBV7-2|TRBJ1-6|-
CASSLRPGDPPSPLHF
TGTGCCAGCAGCTTAAGGCCGGGGGACCCACCTTCACCCCTCCACTTT
>TRBD1|TRBV2|TRBJ1-6|-
CASSGQGGSPLHF
TGTGCCAGCAGCGGACAGGGGGGATCACCCCTCCACTTT
>TRBD1|TRBV23-1|TRBJ1-2|-
CASSITGAGGYTF
TGCGCCAGCAGTATTACAGGGGCCGGTGGCTACACCTTC
>-|TRBV5-4|TRBJ1-2|-
CASSLGQGLRGYTF
TGTGCCAGCAGCTTGGGGCAGGGGCTCCGTGGCTACACCTTC
>-|TRBV25-1|TRBJ1-4|-
CASSLTNEKLFF
TGTGCCAGCAGTCTTACTAACGAAAAACTGTTTTTT
>TRBD1|TRBV18|TRBJ2-7|-
CASSPGTARPYEQYF
TGTGCCAGCTCCCCTGGGACAGCAAGACCTTACGAGCAGTACTTC
>-|TRBV20-1|TRBJ1-1|-
CSARTGKAFF
TGCAGTGCGAGAACAGGGAAAGCTTTCTTT
>-|TRBV24-1|TRBJ2-1|-
CATRGAVSSYNEQFF
TGTGCCACCAGGGGAGCGGTGAGCTCCTACAATGAGCAGTTCTTC
>-|TRBV4-2|TRBJ1-5|few
CASSQGSRGGNQPQHF
TGTGCCAGCAGCCAAGGAAGCAGGGGCGGCAATCAGCCCCAGCATTTT
>TRBD2|TRBV2|TRBJ2-1|-
CASNIRLAGAPNEQFF
TGTGCCAGCAATATCCGACTAGCGGGAGCCCCCAATGAGCAGTTCTTC
>TRBD1|TRBV6-1|TRBJ1-6|-
CASSEVLGQGNSPLHF
TGTGCCAGCAGTGAGGTCCTTGGACAGGGGAATTCACCCCTCCACTTT
>TRBD2|TRBV7-7|TRBJ2-1|once
CASSLPRREGRNEQFF
TGTGCTAGCAGCTTACCCCGGCGGGAGGGGCGCAATGAGCAGTTCTTC
>TRBD1|TRBV11-3|TRBJ2-2|-
CASSFLEDRMPTGELFF
TGTGCCAGCAGCTTTCTCGAGGACAGGATGCCCACCGGGGAGCTGTTTTTT
>TRBD1|TRBV5-4|TRBJ1-1|-
CASSFRATGRFNTEAFF
TGTGCCAGCAGCTTTCGGGCGACAGGGCGATTTAACACTGAAGCTTTCTTT
>TRBD1|TRBV18|TRBJ1-1|-
CASSPPRQGLRLNTEAFF
TGTGCCAGCTCACCACCAAGACAGGGGTTAAGGTTGAACACTGAAGCTTTCTTT
>TRBD1|TRBV18|TRBJ1-3|-
CASSHGQGGSGNTIYF
TGTGCCAGCTCCCATGGACAGGGGGGCTCTGGAAACACCATATATTTT
>-|TRBV5-4|TRBJ1-6|-
CASSFPGTKNSPLHF
TGTGCCAGCAGCTTTCCCGGGACAAAGAATTCACCCCTCCACTTT
>TRBD1|TRBV4-3|TRBJ1-1|-
CASSQVAGQRSEAFF
TGCGCCAGCAGCCAAGTCGCGGGACAGAGGAGTGAAGCTTTCTTT
>-|TRBV3-1/TRBV3-2|TRBJ1-2|-
CASSQEWSGRYGYTF
TGTGCCAGCAGCCAAGAATGGTCAGGTCGCTATGGCTACACCTTC
>TRBD2|TRBV24-1|TRBJ2-3|-
CATSDFSGRVADTQYF
TGTGCCACCAGTGATTTTAGCGGGAGGGTGGCAGATACGCAGTATTTT
>-|TRBV6-5|TRBJ2-1|-
CASSKTPTGEQFF
TGTGCCAGCAGTAAGACCCCGACGGGTGAGCAGTTCTTC
>TRBD1|TRBV2|TRBJ1-1|-
CASSKRTGMNTEAFF
TGTGCCAGCAGTAAGAGGACAGGGATGAACACTGAAGCTTTCTTT
>-|TRBV13|TRBJ1-6|-
CASSLRGFSYNSPLHF
TGTGCCAGCAGCTTACGCGGTTTCTCCTATAATTCACCCCTCCACTTT
>-|TRBV30|TRBJ2-5|-
CAWSHAGQRAQTQYF
TGTGCCTGGAGTCACGCGGGACAGCGCGCACAGACCCAGTACTTC
>TRBD1|TRBV24-1|TRBJ2-2|-
CATSDHRGLYTGELFF
TGTGCCACCAGTGACCACAGGGGGCTATACACCGGGGAGCTGTTTTTT
>-|TRBV24-1|TRBJ2-2|-
CATSDLSTGELFF
TGTGCCACCAGTGATTTGTCAACCGGGGAGCTGTTTTTT
>-|TRBV19|TRBJ2-2|-
CASSRQVVVAGELFF
TGTGCCAGTAGTAGGCAGGTGGTAGTAGCCGGGGAGCTGTTTTTT
>-|TRBV10-2|TRBJ2-6|-
CASYPQGGPGANVLTF
TGCGCCAGTTACCCCCAGGGAGGCCCTGGGGCCAACGTCCTGACTTTC
>-|TRBV7-2|TRBJ2-1|-
CASSLDRGAAYNEQFF
TGTGCCAGCAGCTTAGATCGGGGGGCCGCCTACAATGAGCAGTTCTTC
>TRBD2|TRBV19|TRBJ2-3|-
CASSTQSGGADTQYF
TGTGCCAGTAGTACCCAAAGCGGGGGGGCAGATACGCAGTATTTT
>TRBD1|TRBV28|TRBJ1-1|once
CASSHWGQGINTEAFF
TGTGCCAGCAGCCATTGGGGACAGGGGATCAACACTGAAGCTTTCTTT
>-|TRBV28|TRBJ1-1|-
CASSLFLQGGTEAFF
TGTGCCAGCAGTCTCTTCCTTCAGGGAGGCACTGAAGCTTTCTTT
>-|TRBV18|TRBJ2-3|-
CASSPPTGITDTQYF
TGTGCCAGCTCACCACCGACCGGGATCACAGATACGCAGTATTTT
>-|TRBV13|TRBJ1-2|-
CASSLGPPRGNYGYTF
TGTGCCAGCAGCTTAGGTCCCCCAAGAGGGAACTATGGCTACACCTTC
>-|TRBV20-1|TRBJ2-3|once
CSASHTTTDTQYF
TGCAGTGCTAGTCACACCACCACAGATACGCAGTATTTT
>-|TRBV6-5|TRBJ1-2|few
CASSPQGELRGYTF
TGTGCCAGCAGCCCCCAGGGCGAATTACGTGGCTACACCTTC
>TRBD2|TRBV7-8|TRBJ2-1|-
CASRLPRGDEQFF
TGTGCCAGCAGGTTACCCCGGGGGGATGAGCAGTTCTTC
>-|TRBV6-5|TRBJ1-2|-
CASRESGAKNYGYTF
TGTGCCAGCAGGGAGTCAGGGGCGAAAAACTATGGCTACACCTTC
>TRBD1|TRBV7-8|TRBJ2-3|-
CASSLARVRGRTDTQYF
TGTGCCAGCAGCTTAGCGCGTGTGAGGGGGCGCACAGATACGCAGTATTTT
>TRBD1|TRBV30|TRBJ1-1|-
CAWGQGMSNTEAFF
TGTGCCTGGGGACAGGGAATGTCGAACACTGAAGCTTTCTTT
>TRBD2|TRBV28|TRBJ2-2|-
CASSTSGRLTGELFF
TGTGCCAGCAGTACTAGCGGCCGCCTGACCGGGGAGCTGTTTTTT
>-|TRBV7-3|TRBJ2-1|-
CASSLVVVRGHEQFF
TGTGCCAGCAGCTTAGTGGTAGTCCGAGGCCATGAGCAGTTCTTC
>-|TRBV3-1/TRBV3-2|TRBJ2-1|-
CASSLSPPLGAYNEQFF
TGTGCCAGCAGCCTAAGTCCCCCGCTAGGAGCCTACAATGAGCAGTTCTTC
>-|TRBV27|TRBJ1-2|few
CASSLFMRGASGYTF
TGTGCCAGCAGTTTATTCATGCGGGGGGCATCGGGCTACACCTTC
>TRBD1|TRBV18|TRBJ2-2|-
CASSPGQGVRRITGELFF
TGTGCCAGCTCGCCCGGACAGGGGGTGAGGAGGATCACCGGGGAGCTGTTTTTT
>-|TRBV2|TRBJ2-3|-
CASNQGPGDTQYF
TGTGCCAGCAACCAGGGGCCAGGAGATACGCAGTATTTT
>-|TRBV5-6|TRBJ1-2|-
CASSLRSGSANYGYTF
TGTGCCAGCAGCTTGCGTTCTGGTTCAGCTAACTATGGCTACACCTTC
>TRBD1|TRBV7-9|TRBJ1-4|-
CASSLVGRGKSNEKLFF
TGTGCCAGCAGCTTAGTGGGCAGGGGGAAATCTAATGAAAAACTGTTTTTT
>-|TRBV27|TRBJ1-6|-
CASSERDWRKPLHF
TGTGCCAGCAGTGAGAGGGACTGGAGGAAACCCCTCCACTTT
>-|TRBV6-5|TRBJ1-4|-
CASSYGGSEKLFF
TGTGCCAGCAGTTACGGAGGGAGTGAAAAACTGTTTTTT
>TRBD2|TRBV4-3|TRBJ2-2|-
CASLPGAGGNTGELFF
TGCGCCAGTTTACCAGGGGCGGGAGGGAACACCGGGGAGCTGTTTTTT
>-|TRBV7-9|TRBJ1-2|-
CASSHGQNYGYTF
TGTGCCAGCAGCCACGGACAGAACTATGGCTACACCTTC
>-|TRBV27|TRBJ1-5|-
CASSSLSNQPQHF
TGTGCCAGCAGTTCCCTAAGCAATCAGCCCCAGCATTTT
>-|TRBV9|TRBJ2-5|-
CASSVGAKHWETQYF
TGTGCCAGCAGCGTAGGGGCTAAGCATTGGGAGACCCAGTACTTC
>-|TRBV20-1|TRBJ2-7|-
CSASDSYEQYF
TGCAGTGCTAGTGACAGCTACGAGCAGTACTTC
>-|TRBV20-1|TRBJ1-2|-
CSARHRSGYTF
TGCAGTGCTAGACACAGGTCTGGCTACACCTTC